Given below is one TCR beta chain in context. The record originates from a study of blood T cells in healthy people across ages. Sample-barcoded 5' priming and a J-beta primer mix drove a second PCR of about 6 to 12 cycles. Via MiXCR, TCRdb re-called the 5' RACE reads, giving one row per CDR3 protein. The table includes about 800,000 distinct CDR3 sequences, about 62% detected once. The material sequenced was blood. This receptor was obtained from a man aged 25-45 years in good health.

The CDR3 region has the DNA TGTGCCACCACTCCGGACAGGCAAGGCTCCTACAATGAGCAGTTCTTC. Its translation is CATTPDRQGSYNEQFF. The chain uses TRBV15 and TRBJ2-1; 7 bases are shared with TRBD1. This CDR3 has 16 amino acids. The V segment lost 7 bases and the J segment 0 bases; nucleotides outside the gene matches: 9. CDR1 is LNHNV and CDR2 is YYDKDF in the germline V gene (reference sequence).